The rows below give T cell receptor beta chains drawn from one sample of a study of blood T cell repertoires in COVID-19. The table came from immunoSEQ multiplex PCR; TCRdb's copy has only in-frame clones and leaves some out. The table shows approximately 46,000 clones, with about 89% occurring only once. Sequencing input: peripheral blood. Every receptor here comes from a man in his fifties or sixties with active or convalescent COVID-19. Both conserved end residues are part of each CDR3. The D gene is left open where the match is weak. A row's size may be missing; if present it is once, few, many or a size class.

TRBJ2-1 | TRBV20-1 | . | . | CSAPISAKQFF | TGCAGTGCACCTATTTCAGCGAAGCAGTTCTTC
TRBJ1-5 | TRBV27 | . | . | CASSLIYGGGGQPQHF | TGTGCCAGCAGTTTAATCTATGGGGGAGGGGGTCAGCCCCAGCATTTT
TRBJ1-1 | TRBV9 | . | TRBD1 | CASSAGHRGYGEAFF | TGTGCCAGCAGCGCGGGGCACAGGGGATACGGTGAAGCTTTCTTT
TRBJ1-2 | TRBV5-1 | . | . | CASSAGLNYGYTF | TGCGCCAGCAGCGCGGGACTGAACTATGGCTACACCTTC
TRBJ2-4 | TRBV7-9 | . | . | CASSFQGAKNIQYF | TGTGCCAGCAGCTTCCAGGGGGCCAAAAACATTCAGTACTTC
TRBJ1-3 | TRBV2 | . | . | CASSDGLGRTIYF | TGTGCCAGCAGTGACGGTCTGGGCCGCACCATATATTTT
TRBJ1-6 | TRBV2 | . | . | CASSEGQYNSPLHF | TGTGCCAGCAGTGAAGGACAGTATAATTCACCCCTCCACTTT
TRBJ1-4 | TRBV6-6 | . | . | CASTPRGGYEKLFF | TGTGCCAGCACCCCGCGGGGCGGGTATGAAAAACTGTTTTTT
TRBJ1-6 | TRBV6-2/TRBV6-3 | . | . | CASSLLEHGEPSPLHF | TGTGCCAGCAGCTTACTCGAGCACGGGGAGCCTTCACCCCTCCACTTT
TRBJ1-4 | TRBV7-9 | . | TRBD1 | CASSSGQPNEKLFF | TGTGCCAGCAGCTCGGGACAGCCCAATGAAAAACTGTTTTTT
TRBJ1-1 | TRBV10-3 | . | . | CAISTLTGVTEAFF | TGTGCCATCAGTACCCTTACCGGGGTTACTGAAGCTTTCTTT
TRBJ1-1 | TRBV7-9 | . | . | CASSFEVGRDTEAFF | TGTGCCAGCAGCTTCGAAGTGGGCAGGGACACTGAAGCTTTCTTT
TRBJ1-2 | TRBV28 | . | . | CASSFRNGEGYTF | TGTGCCAGCAGTTTTAGGAACGGGGAAGGCTACACCTTC
TRBJ2-1 | TRBV10-3 | . | TRBD2 | CAISEAAAGDYNEQFF | TGTGCCATCAGTGAGGCCGCGGCGGGGGACTACAATGAGCAGTTCTTC
TRBJ2-7 | TRBV4-2 | once | . | CASSQSLYSYEQYF | TGTGCCAGCAGCCAGAGCCTTTACTCCTACGAGCAGTACTTC
TRBJ2-1 | TRBV19 | . | TRBD1 | CASSTNRGYTTGEQFF | TGTGCCAGTAGTACAAACAGGGGGTATACAACCGGTGAGCAGTTCTTC
TRBJ1-2 | TRBV3-1/TRBV3-2 | . | . | CASSHQGGVLYGYTF | TGTGCCAGCAGCCATCAGGGTGGGGTCCTCTATGGCTACACCTTC
TRBJ2-3 | TRBV29-1 | . | . | CSVWAPSTDTQYF | TGCAGCGTTTGGGCACCGAGCACAGATACGCAGTATTTT
TRBJ1-5 | TRBV2 | once | . | CASRSEALSNQPQHF | TGTGCCAGCCGCAGTGAGGCCCTTAGCAATCAGCCCCAGCATTTT
TRBJ2-3 | TRBV7-3 | . | TRBD2 | CASGTSRGNTQYF | TGTGCCAGTGGGACTAGCCGGGGTAATACGCAGTATTTT
TRBJ2-7 | TRBV12-5 | . | TRBD1 | CASGGTGDEQYF | TGTGCTAGTGGAGGGACAGGGGACGAGCAGTACTTC
TRBJ1-3 | TRBV3-1/TRBV3-2 | . | . | CASSFAGASGNTIYF | TGTGCCAGCAGTTTCGCAGGGGCCTCTGGAAACACCATATATTTT
TRBJ1-2 | TRBV3-1/TRBV3-2 | . | TRBD1 | CASSQQYGTDYGYTF | TGTGCCAGCAGCCAACAATACGGGACAGATTATGGCTACACCTTC
TRBJ2-6 | TRBV18 | . | . | CASSPLRDSGANVLTF | TGTGCCAGCTCACCCCTACGAGACTCTGGGGCCAACGTCCTGACTTTC
TRBJ2-1 | TRBV19 | . | TRBD2 | CASSALAGGRNEQFF | TGTGCCAGTAGTGCGCTAGCGGGGGGGCGGAATGAGCAGTTCTTC
TRBJ1-6 | TRBV9 | . | . | CASSESPTANSPLHF | TGTGCCAGCAGCGAATCCCCGACAGCCAATTCACCCCTCCACTTT
TRBJ2-7 | TRBV3-1/TRBV3-2 | . | TRBD1 | CASSQGDRTYEQYF | TGTGCCAGCAGCCAGGGGGACAGAACCTACGAGCAGTACTTC
TRBJ1-2 | TRBV25-1 | . | . | CASGGVGSYGYTF | TGTGCCAGCGGAGGGGTCGGAAGCTATGGCTACACCTTC
TRBJ2-3 | TRBV9 | . | TRBD1 | CASSVLGGQDTQYF | TGTGCCAGCAGCGTATTAGGGGGCCAAGATACGCAGTATTTT
TRBJ1-5 | TRBV6-2/TRBV6-3 | . | . | CASSGASYSNQPQHF | TGTGCCAGCAGTGGGGCCTCGTATAGCAATCAGCCCCAGCATTTT
TRBJ2-5 | TRBV2 | once | TRBD2 | CASSEALTSAQETQYF | TGTGCCAGCAGTGAAGCCCTTACTAGCGCCCAAGAGACCCAGTACTTC
TRBJ1-5 | TRBV10-2 | . | . | CASSHLRTLSHNSNQPQHF | TGCGCCAGCAGCCATCTACGGACACTGTCACACAATAGCAATCAGCCCCAGCATTTT
TRBJ2-2 | TRBV19 | few | TRBD2 | CASVGGGRVTGELFF | TGTGCCTCCGTTGGGGGGGGTCGGGTGACCGGGGAGCTGTTTTTT
TRBJ1-1 | TRBV6-2/TRBV6-3 | . | . | CASSYGAGAFF | TGTGCCAGCAGTTACGGCGCGGGAGCTTTCTTT
TRBJ2-3 | TRBV7-8 | once | . | CASTEGYTDTQYF | TGTGCCAGCACGGAGGGGTACACAGATACGCAGTATTTT
TRBJ2-4 | TRBV19 | . | . | CASSNPLGDIQYF | TGTGCCAGTAGTAACCCACTCGGAGACATTCAGTACTTC
TRBJ1-3 | TRBV19 | . | TRBD1 | CATWTGLQPSGNTIYF | TGTGCCACCTGGACAGGGCTTCAACCTTCTGGAAACACCATATATTTT
TRBJ2-1 | TRBV7-9 | . | . | CASSPRPGPSYNEQFF | TGTGCCAGCAGCCCCCGTCCAGGTCCTTCCTACAATGAGCAGTTCTTC
TRBJ2-7 | TRBV7-9 | few | . | CASSLPFSEQYF | TGTGCCAGCAGCCTTCCCTTCTCTGAGCAGTACTTC
TRBJ1-5 | TRBV7-9 | . | TRBD1 | CASSPEDRGQPQHF | TGTGCCAGCAGCCCAGAGGACAGGGGTCAGCCCCAGCATTTT
TRBJ2-1 | TRBV5-4 | . | TRBD2 | CASSLTSGGNLEFF | TGTGCCAGCAGCTTGACTAGCGGGGGTAATTTGGAGTTCTTC
TRBJ1-1 | TRBV7-2 | . | . | CASSLVGHQNTEAFF | TGTGCCAGCAGCTTAGTTGGACACCAGAACACTGAAGCTTTCTTT
TRBJ2-7 | TRBV3-1/TRBV3-2 | . | . | CASSQDGEYEQYF | TGTGCCAGCAGCCAAGACGGTGAGTACGAGCAGTACTTC
TRBJ2-5 | TRBV28 | . | TRBD2 | CASRAAGGGETQYF | TGTGCCAGCAGGGCGGCGGGGGGGGGCGAGACCCAGTACTTC
TRBJ2-4 | TRBV7-9 | . | TRBD1 | CASSSGAGTGDHAKNIQYF | TGTGCCAGCAGCTCGGGGGCGGGGACAGGGGATCATGCCAAAAACATTCAGTACTTC
TRBJ1-2 | TRBV11-2 | . | . | CASSLDPAYLRNHGYTF | TGTGCCAGCAGCTTAGATCCAGCGTACTTACGGAACCATGGCTACACCTTC